This T cell receptor beta chain stems from a study of blood T cell repertoires in COVID-19. About the study: From the United States, Italy and Spain came samples of acute and convalescent COVID-19.

Source study methods: Reference gene primer amplification gave nucleated cell count estimates. Assay used: immunoSEQ multiplex PCR; TCRdb lists only in-frame clones, some missing. Clonal size and the V and J genes are those of that table, whereas D and trimming came from the DNA. This sample has 200,000 to 250,000 clones, with over 80% found just once. Germline lookup yields CDR1 MDHEN and CDR2 SYDVKM. After removal of 7 bases from V and 5 bases from J, the junction contained 13 bases not matched to a gene. This CDR3 region has 16 residues. The chain joins TRBV28 to TRBJ2-3; 9 bases agree with TRBD1. The sequence came from a woman between 65 and 79 years old with active or convalescent COVID-19. What was sequenced was peripheral blood. This CDR3 is CASTSAGTGSVDTQYF. DNA for the CDR3: TGTGCCAGCACCAGCGCCGGGACAGGGTCCGTAGATACGCAGTATTTT.